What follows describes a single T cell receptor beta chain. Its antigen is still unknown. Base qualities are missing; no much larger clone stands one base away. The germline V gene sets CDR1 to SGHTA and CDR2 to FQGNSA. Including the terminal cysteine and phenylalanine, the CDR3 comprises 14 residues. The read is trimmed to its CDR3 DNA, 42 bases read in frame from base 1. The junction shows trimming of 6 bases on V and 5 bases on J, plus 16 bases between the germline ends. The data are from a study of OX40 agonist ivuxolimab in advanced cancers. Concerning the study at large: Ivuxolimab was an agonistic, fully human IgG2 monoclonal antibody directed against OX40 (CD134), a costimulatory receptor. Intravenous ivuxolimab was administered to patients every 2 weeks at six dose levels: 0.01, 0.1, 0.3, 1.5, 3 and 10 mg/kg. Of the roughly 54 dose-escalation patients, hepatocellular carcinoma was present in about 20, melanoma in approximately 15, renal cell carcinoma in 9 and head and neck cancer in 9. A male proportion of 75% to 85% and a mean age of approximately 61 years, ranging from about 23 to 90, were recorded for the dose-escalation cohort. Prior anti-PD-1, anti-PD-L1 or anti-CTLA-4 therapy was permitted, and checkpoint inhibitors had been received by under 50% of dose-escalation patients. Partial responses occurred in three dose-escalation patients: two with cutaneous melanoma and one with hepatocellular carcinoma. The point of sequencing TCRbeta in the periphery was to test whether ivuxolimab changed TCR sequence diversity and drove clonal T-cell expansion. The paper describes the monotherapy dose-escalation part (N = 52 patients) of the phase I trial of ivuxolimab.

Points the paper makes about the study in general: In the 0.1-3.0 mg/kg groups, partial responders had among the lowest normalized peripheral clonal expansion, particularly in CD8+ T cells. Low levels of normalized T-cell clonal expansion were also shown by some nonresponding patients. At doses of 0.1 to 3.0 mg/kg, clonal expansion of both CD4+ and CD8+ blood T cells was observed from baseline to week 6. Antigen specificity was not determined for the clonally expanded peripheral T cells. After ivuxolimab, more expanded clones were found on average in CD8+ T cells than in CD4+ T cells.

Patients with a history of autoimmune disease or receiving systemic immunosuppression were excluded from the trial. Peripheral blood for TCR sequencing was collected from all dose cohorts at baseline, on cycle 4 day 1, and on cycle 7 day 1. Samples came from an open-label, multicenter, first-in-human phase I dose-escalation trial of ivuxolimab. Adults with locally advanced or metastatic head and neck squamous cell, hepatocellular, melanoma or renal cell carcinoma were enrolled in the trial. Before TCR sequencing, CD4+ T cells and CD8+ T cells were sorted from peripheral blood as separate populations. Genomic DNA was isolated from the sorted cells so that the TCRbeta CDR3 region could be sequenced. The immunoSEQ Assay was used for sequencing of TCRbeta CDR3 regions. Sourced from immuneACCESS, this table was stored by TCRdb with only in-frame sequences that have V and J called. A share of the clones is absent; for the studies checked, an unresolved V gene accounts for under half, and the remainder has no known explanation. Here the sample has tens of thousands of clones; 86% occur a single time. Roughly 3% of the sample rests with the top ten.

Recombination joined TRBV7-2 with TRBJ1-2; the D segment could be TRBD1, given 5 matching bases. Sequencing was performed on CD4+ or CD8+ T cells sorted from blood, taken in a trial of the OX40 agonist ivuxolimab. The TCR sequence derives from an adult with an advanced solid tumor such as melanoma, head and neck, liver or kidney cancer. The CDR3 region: CASSRPGTVYGYTF. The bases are TGTGCCAGCAGTCGACCCGGGACGGTTTATGGCTACACCTTC.